A selection of T cell receptor beta chains follows, all from one sample in a study of graft-versus-host responses after intestinal transplantation. TCRdb's copy holds only in-frame clones and misses some; the assay was immunoSEQ multiplex PCR. The data contain more than 70,000 clones, 90% of them singletons. No cognate antigen is known for these TCRs. This sample comprised unstimulated CD4+ T cells sorted from spleen or lymph node cells, obtained before intestinal transplant. All receptors derive from a human donor who received an intestinal transplant. Each CDR3 is given with its conserved first and last residue. The order of the fields is V gene, J gene, D gene, clone size, CDR3 DNA, CDR3 protein. The D gene is left open where the match is weak. For some rows the clone size is stated as once, few or many, or as a class when expanded; others skip it.

>TRBV7-9|TRBJ2-5|NA|NA
TGTGCCAGCAGCCCAGGACAGCCCCAGTACTTC
CASSPGQPQYF
>TRBV19|TRBJ2-2|TRBD1|NA
TGTGCCAGTAAGGGGGACAGAGCGACCGGGGAGCTGTTTTTT
CASKGDRATGELFF
>TRBV14|TRBJ2-7|TRBD2|NA
TGTGCCAGCAGCCCCACCCTATCGGCGGGGGGTGGGTCCTACGAGCAGTACTTC
CASSPTLSAGGGSYEQYF
>TRBV12-5|TRBJ1-3|TRBD1|NA
TGTGCTAGTGGCCGAGGGGGCGCCGGAAACACCATATATTTT
CASGRGGAGNTIYF
>TRBV9|TRBJ1-1|NA|NA
TGTGCCAGCAGCCGGTGGGCGGGGGATATGAACACTGAAGCTTTCTTT
CASSRWAGDMNTEAFF
>TRBV6-1|TRBJ2-3|NA|few
TGTGCCAGCAGTGATGCAGGGTTAGTTGATACGCAGTATTTT
CASSDAGLVDTQYF
>TRBV27|TRBJ2-7|NA|NA
TGTGCCAGCAGTTTGGTCGGGATGCAGGGGGAGCAGTACTTC
CASSLVGMQGEQYF
>TRBV15|TRBJ2-1|NA|NA
TGTGCCACCAGAGACTATAGGGTTACCTCGAGGAATGAGCAGTTCTTC
CATRDYRVTSRNEQFF
>TRBV5-1|TRBJ1-1|NA|NA
TGCGCCAGCAGCTTGGTTGGAGGGGTGATAGCGACTGAAGCTTTCTTT
CASSLVGGVIATEAFF
>TRBV6-5|TRBJ1-2|TRBD1|few
TGTGCCAGCAGCCAGACAGGGCCGGGCGGCTACACCTTC
CASSQTGPGGYTF
>TRBV18|TRBJ1-3|TRBD1|NA
TGTGCCAGCTCACCACTGCAGGGGGGCCCTGGAAACACCATATATTTT
CASSPLQGGPGNTIYF
>TRBV6-5|TRBJ1-1|NA|few
TGTGCCAGCAGTTTCCAGGGTGAAGCTTTCTTT
CASSFQGEAFF
>TRBV5-6|TRBJ2-5|NA|NA
TGTGCCAGCAGCTTGTGGGCGGAGACCCAGTACTTC
CASSLWAETQYF
>TRBV27|TRBJ1-4|TRBD1|NA
TGTGCCAGCAGTTTCGACAGGGGTGAAAAACTGTTTTTT
CASSFDRGEKLFF
>TRBV5-6|TRBJ1-6|NA|NA
TGTGCCAGCAGCCATACGGGGAGAAAAGAATCACCCCTCCACTTT
CASSHTGRKESPLHF
>TRBV7-2|TRBJ1-6|NA|once
TGTGCCAGCAGCTTAGTTTGGGGGGATTCACCCCTCCACTTT
CASSLVWGDSPLHF
>TRBV29-1|TRBJ1-2|TRBD1|NA
TGCAGCGTTGCGGGACAGGGGTACTATGGCTACACCTTC
CSVAGQGYYGYTF
>TRBV29-1|TRBJ2-5|TRBD1|NA
TGCAGCGTTATGACAGGGGAAGAGACCCAGTACTTC
CSVMTGEETQYF
>TRBV7-9|TRBJ1-1|NA|NA
TGTGCCAGCAGCAACCGCGACAGGTCGGAAGCTTTCTTT
CASSNRDRSEAFF
>TRBV11-2|TRBJ1-2|NA|NA
TGTGCCAGCAGCCAGGGGACGACCAACTATGGCTACACCTTC
CASSQGTTNYGYTF
>TRBV6-5|TRBJ1-1|NA|NA
TGTGCCAGCAGTTATACAGGCTCGGCGGACACTGAAGCTTTCTTT
CASSYTGSADTEAFF
>TRBV6-1|TRBJ2-7|NA|NA
TGTGCCAGCAGTGAAGAACAGGGCTTCGCCTACGAGCAGTACTTC
CASSEEQGFAYEQYF
>TRBV10-2|TRBJ1-2|NA|once
TGCGCCAGCAGTGATCCCAACAGGGTTCCCAGTGGCTACACCTTC
CASSDPNRVPSGYTF
>TRBV19|TRBJ1-5|NA|NA
TGTGGGACCCGGGACACCATTCGGAATCAGCCCCAGCATTTT
CGTRDTIRNQPQHF
>TRBV19|TRBJ2-2|NA|NA
TGTGCCAGTAGTCTGGTCGGTCTCACCGGGGAGCTGTTTTTT
CASSLVGLTGELFF
>TRBV5-4|TRBJ1-2|TRBD1|NA
TGTGCCAGCAGCCCCGGGACAGCTAACTATGGCTACACCTTC
CASSPGTANYGYTF
>TRBV18|TRBJ1-1|NA|NA
TGTGCCAGCTCTCTGTCCCCAGGGAAAGGGTCGAACACTGAAGCTTTCTTT
CASSLSPGKGSNTEAFF
>TRBV13|TRBJ1-2|NA|few
TGTGCCAGCAGCCTAAGGGGTGGTAGTGGCTACACCTTC
CASSLRGGSGYTF
>TRBV4-2|TRBJ2-1|NA|NA
TGTGCCAGCAGCCAAGTGGGGGGAATGGTCAATGAGCAGTTCTTC
CASSQVGGMVNEQFF
>TRBV15|TRBJ2-5|NA|NA
TGTGCCACCAGCAGACCAGACGACTACCTCCAGTACTTC
CATSRPDDYLQYF
>TRBV20-1|TRBJ2-3|NA|NA
TGCAGTGCTGGCCCAATTGATACGCAGTATTTT
CSAGPIDTQYF
>TRBV7-6|TRBJ2-5|NA|NA
TGTGCCAGCAGCTTAGTTTGGGACTCACAAGAGACCCAGTACTTC
CASSLVWDSQETQYF
>TRBV6-1|TRBJ1-5|NA|NA
TGTGCCAGCAGTGAAGGGGTAGCTAGCAATCAGCCCCAGCATTTT
CASSEGVASNQPQHF
>TRBV7-2|TRBJ1-2|TRBD1|NA
TGTGCCAGCAGCTTCGACAGGGATGGCTATGGCTACACCTTC
CASSFDRDGYGYTF
>TRBV6-1|TRBJ1-5|NA|NA
TGTGCCAGCAGCGAACGGGGGGTCAATCAGCCCCAGCATTTT
CASSERGVNQPQHF
>TRBV5-1|TRBJ2-1|NA|once
TGCGCCAGCAGCCCCGGCAGGGGGGCCCCATTGTACAATGAGCAGTTCTTC
CASSPGRGAPLYNEQFF
>TRBV2|TRBJ1-1|NA|NA
TGTGCCAGCAGGGATCAGGGGAACACTGAAGCTTTCTTT
CASRDQGNTEAFF
>TRBV19|TRBJ1-1|NA|NA
TGTGCCAGTAGTACCCCGGGGGGGCTGGGCACTGAAGCTTTCTTT
CASSTPGGLGTEAFF
>TRBV6-1|TRBJ1-2|NA|NA
TGTGCCAGCAGTGACAGGGAAGGAGGCTACACCTTC
CASSDREGGYTF
>TRBV2|TRBJ1-4|NA|NA
TGTGCCAGCAGTAACGGGGGGGGGTACGAAAAACTGTTTTTT
CASSNGGGYEKLFF
>TRBV5-4|TRBJ1-3|TRBD1|NA
TGTGCCAGCAGCTTAGGGGCGACAGGGGGTTCAAACACCATATATTTT
CASSLGATGGSNTIYF
>TRBV2|TRBJ1-1|NA|once
TGTGCCAGCGGATTAACAGGAAACACTGAAGCTTTCTTT
CASGLTGNTEAFF
>TRBV2|TRBJ1-5|TRBD1|NA
TGTGCCAGCGGGGAGACAGGGCCGGGGCAGCCCCAGCATTTT
CASGETGPGQPQHF
>TRBV10-3|TRBJ1-2|NA|NA
TGTGCCATCAGTGTAGGGGGAACGGGTGGCTACACCTTC
CAISVGGTGGYTF
>TRBV6-5|TRBJ2-1|TRBD1|NA
TGTGCCAGCAGCCAGAGACAGGGGACCAATGAGCAGTTCTTC
CASSQRQGTNEQFF
>TRBV5-5|TRBJ2-1|TRBD2|NA
TGTGCCAGCAGCTTGGTTAGCGGGGGCTGGGACAATGAGCAGTTCTTC
CASSLVSGGWDNEQFF
>TRBV10-3|TRBJ1-1|NA|NA
TGTGCCATCAGTGCCCAACCGGGAGCCAACACTGAAGCTTTCTTT
CAISAQPGANTEAFF
>TRBV5-5|TRBJ2-3|TRBD2|NA
TGTGCCAGCAGCTTGTCGGGGGGTCGGCCCACTTCCCCAGATACGCAGTATTTT
CASSLSGGRPTSPDTQYF
>TRBV19|TRBJ2-1|TRBD2|NA
TGTGCCAGTAGTATAGCGGCTAGCGGGGCCAATGAGCAGTTCTTC
CASSIAASGANEQFF
>TRBV4-2|TRBJ2-7|TRBD2|NA
TGTGCCAGCAGCCAAGGAGTCCGGGGGGCCTACGAGCAGTACTTC
CASSQGVRGAYEQYF
>TRBV5-1|TRBJ2-2|NA|NA
TGCGCCAGCAGCTTGTCTAGAAACACCGGGGAGCTGTTTTTT
CASSLSRNTGELFF
>TRBV5-4|TRBJ1-1|TRBD1|NA
TGTGCCAGCAGCTTCGACAGGGCGGACACTGAAGCTTTCTTT
CASSFDRADTEAFF
>TRBV5-1|TRBJ2-7|NA|NA
TGCGCCAGCAGGGGCGGCGGGGACTCCTACGAGCAGTACTTC
CASRGGGDSYEQYF
>TRBV6-6|TRBJ1-1|NA|NA
TGTGCCAGCAGTACAGGGCGGAACACTGAAGCTTTCTTT
CASSTGRNTEAFF
>TRBV6-5|TRBJ2-3|NA|NA
TGTGCCAGCAGTTACTTGGGGGGGCGCACAGATACGCAGTATTTT
CASSYLGGRTDTQYF